A single sample gave rise to the 3 T cell receptor beta chains below, sequenced in a study of blood T cell repertoires in COVID-19. The protocol was immunoSEQ multiplex PCR, while the TCRdb copy is restricted to in-frame clones and leaves out a portion. Of some 170,000 clones detected, roughly 87% appear once; the ten largest clones hold 1% to 1.5%. Sequences were obtained from PBMCs or T cells enriched from blood (not recorded which). Every receptor here comes from a human donor with acute COVID-19. The donor label of this sample is uncertain.

This chain connects TRBV5-5 to TRBJ1-2; D might be TRBD1 (6 bases). CDR3 length equals 15 residues. The V and J ends lost 1 base and 2 bases respectively, with 12 bases between them. CDR1 and CDR2 (germline): SGHKS, YYEKEE (reference sequence). The CDR3 DNA is TGTGCCAGCAGCTTGCTGGCAGGGGCCAACTATGGCTACACCTTC. As protein: CASSLLAGANYGYTF.

CDR3 region: CASSFGSNQPQHF. The CDR3 DNA follows: TGTGCCAGCAGTTTCGGTAGCAATCAGCCCCAGCATTTT. This sequence joins TRBV28 and TRBJ1-5; D is unresolved. V lost 3 bases and J lost 0, with 3 bases in between. The length of the CDR3 is 13 residues. Germline loops: CDR1 MDHEN, CDR2 SYDVKM.

The chain couples TRBV18 to TRBJ2-5; TRBD2 aligns across 7 bases. Germline values: CDR1 KGHSH, CDR2 LQKENI. With V trimmed by 0 bases and J by 0 bases, 4 bases remained unmatched. The CDR3 contains 16 residues. The CDR3 DNA reads as TGTGCCAGCTCACCACCGATGGGGGGGTACCAAGAGACCCAGTACTTC. It encodes CASSPPMGGYQETQYF. The full variable domain, completed using reference TRBV18 and TRBJ2-5, is NAGVMQNPRHLVRRRGQEARLRCSPMKGHSHVYWYRQLPEEGLKFMVYLQKENIIDESGMPKERFSAEFPKEGPSILRIQQVVRGDSAAYFCASSPPMGGYQETQYFGPGTRLLVL.